This entry lists 26 T cell receptor beta chains sequenced from one sample in a study of blood T cell repertoires in COVID-19. Repertoires were generated with immunoSEQ multiplex PCR, while TCRdb's copy carries only in-frame clones and drops some. The sample holds 290,000 or so clones; approximately 90% are singletons and the top ten take roughly 2%. Sequenced sample: peripheral blood. These receptors came from a man aged 18 to 30 with active or convalescent COVID-19.

A few counts support this clone. V is TRBV15 and J is TRBJ2-7; 8 nucleotides align to TRBD1. Germline V gene lookup returns CDR1 LNHNV and CDR2 YYDKDF (reference sequence). The CDR3 is 15 residues long. Trimming took 0 bases from V and 5 from J; bases not matched to a gene: 6. CDR3 residues: CATSRDGDRKDEQYF. DNA for the CDR3: TGTGCCACCAGCAGAGATGGGGACAGGAAGGACGAGCAGTACTTC.

The chain carries TRBV4-3 and TRBJ2-1; 9 bases agree with TRBD2. Germline loops: CDR1 LGHNA, CDR2 YSLEER. The trim removed 1 base at V and 3 bases at J, leaving 4 bases unmatched. The CDR3 consists of 16 residues. The CDR3 DNA follows: TGCGCCAGCAGCCAAGCCGGGACTAGCTACTACAATGAGCAGTTCTTC. Protein sequence: CASSQAGTSYYNEQFF.

The chain recombines TRBV19 with TRBJ2-3, with D possibly matching TRBD1 (6 bases). Germline assignment: CDR1 LNHDA and CDR2 SQIVND (reference sequence). This CDR3 contains 13 residues. Deletions cut 7 bases from V and 1 base from J, with 9 bases between. The CDR3 region is CASNAGGTDTQYF. CDR3 nucleotides: TGTGCCAGTAATGCAGGGGGCACAGATACGCAGTATTTT.

V usage is TRBV2 and J usage is TRBJ1-2, with 7 nucleotides matching TRBD1. Trimming removed 1 base from V and 5 bases from J; junction bases left unmatched: 7. The CDR3 length is 15 residues. Germline CDR1 is SNHLY and CDR2 is FYNNEI. The CDR3: CASSEEMTGLYGYTF. In DNA, the CDR3 is TGTGCCAGCAGTGAAGAGATGACAGGGCTGTATGGCTACACCTTC.

The chain links TRBV28 to TRBJ2-7; D is uncertain. Trimming stripped 7 bases from V and 0 bases from J, with 7 bases between. CDR1 is MDHEN and CDR2 is SYDVKM in the germline V gene. The CDR3 is made up of 12 amino acids. In DNA, the CDR3 is TGTGCCAGCACTTCCAGCTCCTACGAGCAGTACTTC. Translated: CASTSSSYEQYF.

The chain has TRBV18 and TRBJ2-7; tentative D call: TRBD1 (6 bases). The CDR3 contains 13 residues. Germline lookup yields CDR1 KGHSH and CDR2 LQKENI. The germline V and J ends were trimmed by 5 bases and 6 bases, with 14 bases remaining between them. CDR3 in DNA: TGTGCCAGCTCAGCCCCTCAGGGGCGCGAGCAGTACTTC. Its translation: CASSAPQGREQYF.

The chain has TRBV7-9 and TRBJ2-5, with TRBD1 matching over 10 bases. The CDR3 contains 15 residues. V shed 5 bases, J shed 4 bases, and the junction held 7 bases outside the gene matches. Germline CDR1 and CDR2: SEHNR and FQNEAQ (reference sequence). CDR3: CASSRSRTGGETQYF. In DNA form, the CDR3 reads TGTGCCAGCAGCCGTTCACGGACAGGGGGAGAGACCCAGTACTTC.

The CDR3 DNA sequence: TGTGCCAGCAGCTTAGGGACACCGAGCTCCTATAATTCACCCCTCCACTTT. It yields the protein CASSLGTPSSYNSPLHF. This chain joins TRBV7-9 and TRBJ1-6; D possibly corresponds to TRBD1 (5 bases). CDR1 SEHNR and CDR2 FQNEAQ come from the germline V gene (reference sequence). V lost 1 base to trimming and J lost 0 bases, with 10 bases between them. This CDR3 is 17 amino acids long.

The chain has TRBV11-2 and TRBJ1-1; D gene unclear. The CDR3 sequence is 14 residues long. Trimming removed 1 base from V and 2 bases from J, with 8 bases in between. Germline V gives CDR1 SGHAT, CDR2 FQNNGV. CDR3 sequence: CASSLVQPNTEAFF. The DNA for the CDR3 is TGTGCCAGCAGCTTAGTACAGCCAAACACTGAAGCTTTCTTT.

The rearrangement joins TRBV4-1 to TRBJ2-7; tentatively, D is TRBD2 (5 bases). CDR3 size: 13 residues. Germline V lookup: CDR1 MGHRA, CDR2 YSYEKL. V was cut by 2 bases and J by 12 bases, with 17 bases left in between. DNA of the CDR3: TGCGCCAGCAGCCAACAGTGGACTGAAACGCGGTACTTC. It is translated as CASSQQWTETRYF.

V usage is TRBV7-2 and J usage is TRBJ2-7; 7 bases align to TRBD2. The trim removed 10 bases at V and 6 bases at J, leaving 15 bases unmatched. Germline CDR1 and CDR2: SGHTA and FQGNSA. The length of the CDR3 is 14 residues. This chain's CDR3 is CATQTPGRVGEQYF. DNA of the CDR3: TGTGCCACTCAAACCCCGGGGAGGGTTGGCGAGCAGTACTTC. Together with reference TRBV7-2 and TRBJ2-7, the CDR3 gives the full variable domain: GAGVSQSPSNKVTEKGKDVELRCDPISGHTALYWYRQSLGQGLEFLIYFQGNSAPDKSGLPSDRFSAERTGGSVSTLTIQRTQQEDSAVYLCATQTPGRVGEQYFGPGTRLTVT.

Concerning this clone: One end of the junction does not line up with germline, which may come from a read error. This rearrangement joins TRBV4-1 to TRBJ2-2; a possible D gene is TRBD2 (6 bases). Germline V lookup: CDR1 MGHRA, CDR2 YSYEKL. The CDR3 covers 13 residues. The DNA for the CDR3 is TGCGCCAGCAGCCCGGGACTTCCCGGGGCGCTGTTTTTT. Translation gives CASSPGLPGALFF.

The chain couples TRBV6-5 to TRBJ2-7; TRBD1 aligns across 8 bases. CDR1 is MNHEY, CDR2 SVGAGI, per germline. This CDR3 spans 14 amino acids. V was clipped by 4 bases and J by 5 bases; unmatched bases: 7. DNA of the CDR3: TGTGCCAGCAGTTCCACAGGGGGGATGAACGAGCAGTACTTC. It encodes CASSSTGGMNEQYF.

In this sample, this clone turned up a few times. As DNA, the CDR3 is TGCGCCAGCACCCGACCGGGACATCCTAATGAAAAACTGTTTTTT. This codes for CASTRPGHPNEKLFF. The J gene is TRBJ1-4, the V gene TRBV4-1; the D gene is possibly TRBD1 (6 bases). The ends were cut back, 7 bases at V and 3 bases at J, with 15 bases in the middle. This CDR3 spans 15 amino acids. In germline, CDR1 is MGHRA, CDR2 YSYEKL.

The V and J genes are TRBV6-5 and TRBJ2-3, with D tentatively TRBD1 (5 bases). Trimming removed 0 bases from V and 7 bases from J, with 14 bases in between. The CDR3 has 15 amino acids. CDR1 is MNHEY, CDR2 SVGAGI, per germline. CDR3 sequence reads: CASSYSGPLSYTQYF. DNA of the CDR3: TGTGCCAGCAGTTACTCGGGGCCCTTGAGTTATACGCAGTATTTT.

The chain combines TRBV12-5 with TRBJ1-5; TRBD1 matches 10 bases. The CDR3 runs to 21 residues. The germline gives CDR1 LGHNT, CDR2 FRNRAP. Trimming at V came to 4 bases and at J to 7 bases, leaving 25 bases not matched to a gene. DNA of the CDR3: TGTGCTAGTGGTTCCTACCTAACCTCCGGGACAGGGGCAGAGGGGAGGCAGCCCCAGCATTTT. Translation: CASGSYLTSGTGAEGRQPQHF.

The chain joins TRBV15 to TRBJ1-5; D is uncertain. CDR3 length: 15 residues. Deletions cut 0 bases from V and 0 bases from J, with 6 bases between. Per the germline V gene, CDR1 is LNHNV and CDR2 is YYDKDF (reference sequence). CDR3 DNA sequence: TGTGCCACCAGCAGAGATAGTAGTAGCAATCAGCCCCAGCATTTT. Translated, it gives CATSRDSSSNQPQHF.

This chain links TRBV7-6 with TRBJ2-1, with 13 positions matching TRBD2. The CDR3 is 16 residues long. J was trimmed by 7 bases and V by 5 bases; bases with no gene match: 8. Per the germline V gene, CDR1 is SGHVS and CDR2 is FNYEAQ. The CDR3 reads CASSPGTSGIANEQFF. The CDR3 DNA follows: TGTGCCAGCAGCCCTGGGACTAGCGGGATTGCGAATGAGCAGTTCTTC.

This clone was seen a single time. V usage is TRBV2 and J usage is TRBJ2-1; 16 positions agree with TRBD2. The CDR3 runs to 16 residues. Germline trimming cut 6 bases from V and 4 bases from J; bases unmatched to any gene: 3. Germline CDR1 reads SNHLY; CDR2 reads FYNNEI. CDR3 amino acids: CASSGTSGGEYNEQFF. CDR3 nucleotides: TGTGCCAGCAGCGGGACTAGCGGGGGGGAGTACAATGAGCAGTTCTTC.

The genes are TRBV27 and TRBJ1-2, with TRBD1 as a possible D gene (5 bases). CDR1 MNHEY and CDR2 SMNVEV come from the germline V gene (reference sequence). The V end lost 6 bases, the J end lost 3 bases, and 14 bases lay between the germline ends. This CDR3 has 14 residues. The CDR3 loop reads CASRTQGLHYGYTF. In nucleotides, the CDR3 is TGTGCCAGCAGAACCCAGGGACTACACTATGGCTACACCTTC.

This clone showed up just a few times. V gene TRBV7-9 combines with J gene TRBJ2-3; 8 nucleotides line up with TRBD1. With V trimmed by 9 bases and J by 5 bases, 13 bases remained unmatched. The CDR3 length is 15 residues. The germline V gene encodes CDR1 SEHNR and CDR2 FQNEAQ (reference sequence). The CDR3 DNA follows: TGTGCCAGTCCAGGGGGCCTCACTCAGGGAGATACGCAGTATTTT. This sequence encodes CASPGGLTQGDTQYF. Variable domain in full (rest from reference TRBV7-9 and TRBJ2-3): DTGVSQNPRHKITKRGQNVTFRCDPISEHNRLYWYRQTLGQGPEFLTYFQNEAQLEKSRLLSDRFSAERPKGSFSTLEIQRTEQGDSAMYLCASPGGLTQGDTQYFGPGTRLTVL.

Written as DNA, the CDR3 is TGTGCCAGTATTTGGACTAGCGGGTCCTCGAGAGAGCAGTTCTTC. Translation: CASIWTSGSSREQFF. This chain joins TRBV19 and TRBJ2-1; 11 nucleotides match TRBD2. The CDR3 loop spans 15 amino acids. The V gene's germline CDR1 is LNHDA and CDR2 SQIVND (reference sequence). V dropped 7 bases and J dropped 10; count of bases not matched to a gene: 12.

The chain joins TRBV27 to TRBJ2-7; unclear D gene. Germline assignment: CDR1 MNHEY and CDR2 SMNVEV (reference sequence). The CDR3 totals 15 residues. Trimming took 5 bases from V and 3 from J, leaving 17 bases between them. The CDR3 region is CASSPDLTGYYEQYF. For the CDR3, the DNA is TGTGCCAGCAGTCCCGACCTAACCGGGTACTACGAGCAGTACTTC.

The gene calls are TRBV15 and TRBJ1-1; D is perhaps TRBD1 (5 bases). Germline CDR1 and CDR2: LNHNV and YYDKDF (reference sequence). Between the trimmed V and J ends, which lost 3 bases and 1 base, there was a span of 15 bases. The CDR3 totals 16 residues. The CDR3 loop is CATSRRGWQQNTEAFF. In DNA, the CDR3 is TGTGCCACCAGCAGGCGGGGGTGGCAGCAGAACACTGAAGCTTTCTTT.

The rearrangement links TRBV7-9 to TRBJ1-3, with a tentative D call TRBD1 (5 bases). V dropped 5 bases and J dropped 0 bases, with 14 bases sitting between them. The length of the CDR3 is 16 residues. Germline CDR1 and CDR2: SEHNR and FQNEAQ (reference sequence). The CDR3 DNA is TGTGCCAGCAGCCCCGGAGACAGCAGCTCTGGAAACACCATATATTTT. Amino acids: CASSPGDSSSGNTIYF.

The CDR3 protein is CASSQDGDNSPLHF. CDR3 bases: TGTGCCAGCTCACAGGACGGGGATAATTCACCCCTCCACTTT. This sequence joins TRBV18 and TRBJ1-6, with D uncertain. The germline V gene encodes CDR1 KGHSH and CDR2 LQKENI. The V and J ends lost 4 bases and 5 bases respectively, with 9 bases between them. This CDR3 contains 14 residues.